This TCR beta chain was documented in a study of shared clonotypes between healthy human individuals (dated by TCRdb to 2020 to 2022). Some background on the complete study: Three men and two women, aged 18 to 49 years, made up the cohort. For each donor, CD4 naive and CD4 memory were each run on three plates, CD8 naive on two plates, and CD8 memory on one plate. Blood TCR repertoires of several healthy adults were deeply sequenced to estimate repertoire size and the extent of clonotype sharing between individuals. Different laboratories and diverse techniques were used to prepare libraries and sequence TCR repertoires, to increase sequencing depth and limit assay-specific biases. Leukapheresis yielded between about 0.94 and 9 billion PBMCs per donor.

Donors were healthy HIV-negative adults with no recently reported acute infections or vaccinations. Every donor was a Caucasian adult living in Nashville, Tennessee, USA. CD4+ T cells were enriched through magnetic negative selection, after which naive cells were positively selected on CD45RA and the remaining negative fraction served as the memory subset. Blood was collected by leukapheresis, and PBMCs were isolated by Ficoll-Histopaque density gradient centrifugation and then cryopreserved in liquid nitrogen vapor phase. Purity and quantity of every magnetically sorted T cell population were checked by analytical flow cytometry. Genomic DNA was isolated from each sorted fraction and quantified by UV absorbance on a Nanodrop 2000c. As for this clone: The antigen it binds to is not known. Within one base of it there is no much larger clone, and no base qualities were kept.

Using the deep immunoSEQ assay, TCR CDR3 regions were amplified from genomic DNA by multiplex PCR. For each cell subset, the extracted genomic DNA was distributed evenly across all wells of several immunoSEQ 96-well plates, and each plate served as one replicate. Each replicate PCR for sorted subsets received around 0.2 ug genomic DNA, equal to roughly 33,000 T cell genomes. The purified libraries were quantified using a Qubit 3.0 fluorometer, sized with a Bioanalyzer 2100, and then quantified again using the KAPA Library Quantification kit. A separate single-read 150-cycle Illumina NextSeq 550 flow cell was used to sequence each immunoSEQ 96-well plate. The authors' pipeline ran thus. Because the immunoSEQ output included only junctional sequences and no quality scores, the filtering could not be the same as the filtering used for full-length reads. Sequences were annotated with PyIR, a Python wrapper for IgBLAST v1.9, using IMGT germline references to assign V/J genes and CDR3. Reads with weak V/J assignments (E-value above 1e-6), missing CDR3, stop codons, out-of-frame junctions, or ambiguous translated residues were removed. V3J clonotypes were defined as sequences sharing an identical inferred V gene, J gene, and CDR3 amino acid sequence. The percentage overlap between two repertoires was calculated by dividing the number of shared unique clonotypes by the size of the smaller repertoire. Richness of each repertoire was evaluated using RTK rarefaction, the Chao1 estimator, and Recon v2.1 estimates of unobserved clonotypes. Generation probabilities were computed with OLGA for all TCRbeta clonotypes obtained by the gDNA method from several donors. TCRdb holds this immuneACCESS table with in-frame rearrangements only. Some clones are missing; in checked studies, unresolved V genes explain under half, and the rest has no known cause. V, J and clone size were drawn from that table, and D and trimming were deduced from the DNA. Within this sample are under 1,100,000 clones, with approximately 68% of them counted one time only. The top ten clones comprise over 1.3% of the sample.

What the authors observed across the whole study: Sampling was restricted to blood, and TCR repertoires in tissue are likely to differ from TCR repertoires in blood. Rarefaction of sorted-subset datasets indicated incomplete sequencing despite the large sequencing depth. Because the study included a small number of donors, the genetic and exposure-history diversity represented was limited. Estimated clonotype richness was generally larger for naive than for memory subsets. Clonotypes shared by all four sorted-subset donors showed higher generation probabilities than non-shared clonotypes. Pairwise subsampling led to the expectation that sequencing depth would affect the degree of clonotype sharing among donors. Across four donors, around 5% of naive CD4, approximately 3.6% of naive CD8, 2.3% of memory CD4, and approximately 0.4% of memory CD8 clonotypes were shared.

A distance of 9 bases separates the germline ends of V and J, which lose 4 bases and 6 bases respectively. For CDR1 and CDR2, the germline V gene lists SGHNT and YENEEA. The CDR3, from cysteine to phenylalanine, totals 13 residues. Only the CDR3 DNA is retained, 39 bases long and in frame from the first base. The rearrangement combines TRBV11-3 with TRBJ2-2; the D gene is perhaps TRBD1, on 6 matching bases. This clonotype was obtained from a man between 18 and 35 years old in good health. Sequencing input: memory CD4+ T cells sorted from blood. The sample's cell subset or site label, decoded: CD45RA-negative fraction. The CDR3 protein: CASSSTGSGELFF. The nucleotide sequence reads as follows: TGTGCCAGCAGCTCAACAGGGTCCGGGGAGCTGTTTTTT.